This record covers a single T cell receptor (beta chain). The data were taken from a study of blood T cell repertoires in COVID-19. Background on the study: Acute-phase and convalescent COVID-19 samples originated in the United States, Italy and Spain.

Followed over time, Seattle patients had been enrolled while infection was active. As processed by the authors: Amplification from reference gene primers served as the basis for estimated nucleated cell counts. Here immunoSEQ multiplex PCR was the method, and the copy in TCRdb shows in-frame clones only, minus some. That table furnishes V, J and clone size, whereas the DNA furnished D and trimming. The sample gives hundreds of thousands of clones, about 90% of which show up once; about 1.7% is in the top ten. Germline V gene sequence: CDR1 ENHRY, CDR2 SYGVKD. There are 13 residues in the CDR3. V shed 10 bases and J 3 bases; nucleotides not matched to a gene: 4.

The TCR was taken from a woman aged 25 to 45 with COVID-19, enrolled during active disease. This chain uses TRBV10-3 with TRBJ2-2; TRBD1 agrees at 8 bases. The sequencing input was peripheral blood. Here the CDR3 DNA reads TGTGCCACCCTACAGGGGGACACCGGGGAGCTGTTTTTT. Its protein product is CATLQGDTGELFF.